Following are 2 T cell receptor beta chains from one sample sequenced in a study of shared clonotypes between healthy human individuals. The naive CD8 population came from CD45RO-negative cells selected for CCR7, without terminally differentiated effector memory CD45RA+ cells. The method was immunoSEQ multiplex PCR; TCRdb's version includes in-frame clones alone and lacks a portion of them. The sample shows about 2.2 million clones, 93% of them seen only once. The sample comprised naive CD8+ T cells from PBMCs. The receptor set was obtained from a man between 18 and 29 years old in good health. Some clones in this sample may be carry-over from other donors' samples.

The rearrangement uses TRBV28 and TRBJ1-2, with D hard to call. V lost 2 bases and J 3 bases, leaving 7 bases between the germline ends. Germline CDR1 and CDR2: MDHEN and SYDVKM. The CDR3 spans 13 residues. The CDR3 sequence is CASSLTVYYGYTF. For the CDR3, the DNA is TGTGCCAGCAGTTTAACCGTTTACTATGGCTACACCTTC.

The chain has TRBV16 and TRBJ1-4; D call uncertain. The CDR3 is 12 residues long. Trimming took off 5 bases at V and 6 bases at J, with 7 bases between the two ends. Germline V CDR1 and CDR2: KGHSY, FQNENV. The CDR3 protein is CASSGRDEKLFF. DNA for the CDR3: TGTGCCAGCAGCGGGCGAGATGAAAAACTGTTTTTT.